Sequencing of this TCR beta chain was carried out in a study of blood T cells in healthy people across ages. This clonotype was counted between two and nine times. What it binds is not known. General observations from the study: Older individuals had lower TCR beta diversity per million T cells (the decline was roughly linear).

Germline trimming cut 2 bases from V and 1 base from J; bases unmatched to any gene: 9. Looked up from germline, CDR1 is MGHRA and CDR2 is YSYEKL. This CDR3 spans 20 amino acids. It was with a sample-barcoded 5' primer and a J-beta primer mix that a second PCR of about 6 to 12 cycles was run. One entry per CDR3 protein, called by TCRdb with MiXCR from the 5' RACE reads. The repertoire includes roughly 930,000 distinct CDR3 sequences, approximately 49% of them detected once, and about an eighth sits in the top ten. The chain links TRBV4-1 to TRBJ2-4, with TRBD2 matching 15 bases. This receptor was taken from a young man in good health. Sample: blood. The CDR3 reads CASSQIFGLAGGRAKNIQYF. The CDR3 coding sequence is TGCGCCAGCAGCCAAATATTTGGACTAGCGGGGGGGCGGGCCAAAAACATTCAGTACTTC.